This TCR beta chain appears in the sequencing data of a study of blood T cell repertoires in COVID-19. In the study overall: Samples of COVID-19 (acute and convalescent) were obtained from the United States, Italy and Spain.

Some clones are missing from TCRdb's copy, which holds only in-frame ones; the method was immunoSEQ multiplex PCR. Among 100,000 to 150,000 clones listed, 88% were seen once. This CDR3 comprises 16 residues. J lost 5 bases, V lost 0 bases, and 6 bases had no gene match. Germline values: CDR1 KGHSH, CDR2 LQKENI. The clonotype was recovered from a woman older than 75 with acute or convalescent COVID-19. Sequences were obtained from peripheral blood. J is TRBJ2-3 and V is TRBV18; 9 bases are a match to TRBD1. The CDR3 spells CASSPPRGTGLDTQYF. In DNA, the CDR3 is TGTGCCAGCTCACCACCTCGTGGGACAGGGTTAGATACGCAGTATTTT. Supplemented by reference TRBV18 and TRBJ2-3, the full variable domain reads NAGVMQNPRHLVRRRGQEARLRCSPMKGHSHVYWYRQLPEEGLKFMVYLQKENIIDESGMPKERFSAEFPKEGPSILRIQQVVRGDSAAYFCASSPPRGTGLDTQYFGPGTRLTVL.